The 26 T cell receptor beta chains below all came from one sample that was sequenced in a study of T cells in Graves' hyperthyroidism and ophthalmopathy. RNA transcripts served as the template for amplifying TCR beta CDR3 regions. When the TCR CDR3 underwent first-round RT-PCR, the HTBI primer set was used. A single record per CDR3 protein comes from TCRdb applying MiXCR to the multiplex PCR reads. The sample lists a few hundred thousand distinct CDR3 sequences; roughly 15% were seen once. Sequenced sample: blood. These TCRs come from an older woman with Graves' ophthalmopathy.

The V call is TRBV6-2 or TRBV6-3, the J call TRBJ1-4; 10 bases map to TRBD1. Germline-derived CDR1 and CDR2 are MNHEY and SVGEGT. The CDR3 length is 14 residues. V shed 6 bases, J shed 6 bases, and the junction held 4 bases outside the gene matches. CDR3 protein: CASRRQGADEKLFF. The CDR3 DNA reads as TGTGCCAGCAGGAGACAGGGGGCGGATGAAAAACTGTTTTTT.

This clonotype was recorded at least ten times. This rearrangement joins TRBV6-1 to TRBJ1-2, with TRBD1 as a possible D gene (5 bases). Germline V gene data show CDR1 as MNHNS and CDR2 as SASEGT. V lost 0 bases to trimming and J lost 5 bases, with 13 bases between them. The CDR3 covers 15 residues. The CDR3 loop reads CASSEARTGGYGYTF. CDR3 DNA sequence: TGTGCCAGCAGTGAAGCGCGTACCGGGGGGTATGGCTACACCTTC.

The CDR3 DNA is TGTGCCAGTAGAGGGTTCACCGGGGAGCTGTTTTTT. Translated: CASRGFTGELFF. This sequence joins TRBV19 and TRBJ2-2; D is uncertain. CDR1 is LNHDA, CDR2 SQIVND, per germline (reference sequence). The CDR3 runs to 12 residues. V gave up 6 bases and J gave up 4 bases, with 6 bases separating them.

There are many counts of this clonotype. V usage is TRBV28 and J usage is TRBJ1-1, with a tentative D call TRBD1 (6 bases). Germline V lookup: CDR1 MDHEN, CDR2 SYDVKM. CDR3 length: 15 amino acids. Trimming cost V 3 bases and J 1 base, with 12 bases left between them. Written as DNA, the CDR3 is TGTGCCAGCAGTTTGATTCTAGGGGGGAACACTGAAGCTTTCTTT. Translated: CASSLILGGNTEAFF.

The CDR3 loop is CASSSGLAKLSGANVLTF. CDR3 sequence (DNA): TGCGCCAGCAGCTCGGGACTAGCAAAACTCTCTGGGGCCAACGTCCTGACTTTC. V gene TRBV5-1 combines with J gene TRBJ2-6; 9 nucleotides agree with TRBD2. The CDR3 covers 18 residues. V gave up 3 bases and J gave up 0 bases; unmatched junction bases: 7. Germline V gene sequence: CDR1 SGHRS, CDR2 YFSETQ.

This clonotype showed up many times. The chain carries TRBV11-2 and TRBJ2-7; 8 bases match TRBD2. The CDR3 runs to 16 residues. The J segment lost 6 bases and the V segment lost 0 bases, leaving 10 bases of the junction unmatched. Germline V gene data show CDR1 as SGHAT and CDR2 as FQNNGV. The CDR3 spells CASSLDLTVTSGEQYF. The CDR3 DNA is TGTGCCAGCAGCTTAGATCTAACGGTTACTAGCGGCGAGCAGTACTTC.

This clonotype has at least ten counts. The chain is built from TRBV28 and TRBJ1-2; D gene unclear. CDR3 size: 11 residues. The V end was cut by 6 bases, the J end by 4 bases, with 6 bases between. Germline V lookup: CDR1 MDHEN, CDR2 SYDVKM. CDR3 in DNA: TGTGCCAGCAGAGAGTTCTATGGCTACACCTTC. Its protein is CASREFYGYTF.

This chain links TRBV6-5 with TRBJ2-7; D might be TRBD1 (6 bases). Germline V gene lookup returns CDR1 MNHEY and CDR2 SVGAGI. The CDR3 loop spans 14 amino acids. Trimming removed 5 bases at V and 8 bases at J, with 19 bases between. Here the CDR3 reads CASSPSGHLSQQYF. CDR3 DNA: TGTGCCAGCAGTCCCTCGGGACACCTTTCCCAGCAGTACTTC.

This clonotype has a count of ten or more. V and J are TRBV29-1 and TRBJ2-1; 8 bases line up with TRBD1. Germline lookup yields CDR1 SQVTM and CDR2 ANQGSEA. V trimming: 4 bases; J trimming: 4 bases; junction bases outside the gene matches: 3. The CDR3 sequence is 13 residues long. CDR3 sequence: CSVGGQGYNEQFF. CDR3 coding DNA: TGCAGCGTTGGCGGACAGGGTTACAATGAGCAGTTCTTC.

The sample holds many counts of this clonotype. V usage is TRBV12-3 or TRBV12-4 and J usage is TRBJ2-3, with D possibly TRBD2 on 6 matching bases. This CDR3 has 12 amino acids. V dropped 7 bases and J dropped 12 bases, with 17 bases sitting between them. CDR3 amino acids: CASTQSRTTQYF. The CDR3, as DNA: TGTGCCAGCACCCAATCCAGGACTACTCAGTATTTT.

This clonotype was seen at least ten times. The J gene is TRBJ2-3, the V gene TRBV6-1; tentative D call: TRBD1 (6 bases). From germline, CDR1 is MNHNS and CDR2 SASEGT. This CDR3 region has 15 residues. The germline V and J ends were trimmed by 7 bases and 2 bases, with 16 bases remaining between them. The CDR3 bases are TGTGCCAGCACGGCCCGGGGACACCTCACAGATACGCAGTATTTT. It yields the protein CASTARGHLTDTQYF.

The table lists this clonotype with many counts. The chain combines TRBV20-1 with TRBJ2-3; D is uncertain. The germline CDR1 and CDR2 sequences are DFQATT and SNEGSKA (reference sequence). The V gene lost 6 bases and the J gene lost 5 bases, with 9 bases spanning the gap. The CDR3 has 11 residues. For the CDR3, the DNA is TGCAGTGCCAGACTGGTAGATACGCAGTATTTT. This codes for CSARLVDTQYF.

There are many counts of this clonotype. The chain combines TRBV28 with TRBJ1-5, with D perhaps TRBD1 (5 bases). In germline, CDR1 is MDHEN, CDR2 SYDVKM. This CDR3 comprises 18 residues. V was clipped by 2 bases and J by 2 bases, with 19 bases between them. CDR3 sequence: CASSLPRALPSGNQPQHF. The DNA for the CDR3 is TGTGCCAGCAGTTTACCCAGGGCATTGCCATCCGGCAATCAGCCCCAGCATTTT.

In its sample, this clonotype was seen a few times. This sequence joins TRBV11-2 and TRBJ2-7, with D uncertain. The CDR3 consists of 11 residues. Germline V gene sequence: CDR1 SGHAT, CDR2 FQNNGV. Trimming left V 3 bases short and J 6 bases short, with 6 bases between. In DNA form, the CDR3 reads TGTGCCAGCAGCTTGAGAAGCGAGCAGTACTTC. Protein sequence: CASSLRSEQYF.

This clonotype came up many times. The chain has TRBV5-1 and TRBJ2-3; weak D call: TRBD2 (5 bases). The germline V gene encodes CDR1 SGHRS and CDR2 YFSETQ. Trimming stripped 4 bases from V and 2 bases from J, with 23 bases between. The CDR3 is 18 amino acids. The CDR3 DNA reads TGCGCCAGCAGCCCAACTTCGGGGAAATTAAGCTCCACAGATACGCAGTATTTT. Protein sequence: CASSPTSGKLSSTDTQYF.

This clonotype was counted many times. This chain joins TRBV18 and TRBJ2-1, with D perhaps TRBD1 (6 bases). Germline V lookup: CDR1 KGHSH, CDR2 LQKENI. The V end lost 3 bases, the J end lost 4 bases, and 10 bases lay between the germline ends. The CDR3 covers 14 residues. CDR3 protein: CASSPRTAYNEQFF. The CDR3, as DNA: TGTGCCAGCTCACCTAGGACAGCGTACAATGAGCAGTTCTTC.

The V call is TRBV6-5, the J call TRBJ1-2; the match to TRBD1 covers 8 bases. The CDR3 covers 15 residues. The ends lost 0 bases at V and 5 bases at J; junction bases unmatched: 5. Germline V lookup: CDR1 MNHEY, CDR2 SVGAGI. The CDR3 sequence is CASSYSDRGFYGYTF. CDR3 in DNA: TGTGCCAGCAGTTACTCAGACAGGGGATTTTATGGCTACACCTTC.

This clonotype was seen ten or more times. The V gene is TRBV28, the J gene TRBJ2-5; 9 positions agree with TRBD1. Unmatched junction bases numbered 7, after V lost 6 bases and J lost 2 bases. In germline, CDR1 is MDHEN, CDR2 SYDVKM. This CDR3 is 15 amino acids long. DNA for the CDR3: TGTGCCAGCAGCATCATGGGACAGGGTCAAGAGACCCAGTACTTC. This gives the protein CASSIMGQGQETQYF.

The chain joins TRBV25-1 to TRBJ1-5; D is possibly TRBD1 (5 bases). The CDR3 is 12 amino acids. From germline, CDR1 is MGHDK and CDR2 SYGVNS. V lost 8 bases and J lost 7, with 12 bases in between. The CDR3 protein is CASQGLGQPQHF. The CDR3 DNA reads as TGTGCCAGCCAGGGTCTTGGACAGCCCCAGCATTTT.

This clonotype has a count of ten or more. The genes are TRBV11-2 and TRBJ1-1; 9 bases match TRBD1. This CDR3 is built from 15 residues. Germline assignment: CDR1 SGHAT and CDR2 FQNNGV. V was pared by 3 bases and J by 2 bases, with 4 bases of the junction left unmatched. The CDR3 DNA sequence: TGTGCCAGCAGCTTGGGACAGGGATTCAACACTGAAGCTTTCTTT. This translates into CASSLGQGFNTEAFF.

As concerns this clonotype: The limits of the CDR3 on the DNA are not certain, so only TCRdb's listed CDR3 is given. This chain uses TRBV27 with TRBJ2-2; the table gives TRBD1 as D, unverified against the DNA. The CDR3 spans 17 residues, counting both ends. Looked up from germline, CDR1 is MNHEY and CDR2 is SMNVEV (reference sequence). The CDR3 spells CASSLRGSGGTPGSCFF.

This chain joins TRBV4-2 and TRBJ2-1, with TRBD2 as a possible D gene (6 bases). Germline V gives CDR1 LGHNA, CDR2 YNFKEQ. Between the trimmed V and J ends, which lost 4 bases and 1 base, there was a span of 14 bases. The CDR3 runs to 16 residues. CDR3 amino acids: CASSPDVRGSYNEQFF. In DNA, the CDR3 is TGTGCCAGCAGCCCCGACGTGCGGGGTTCCTACAATGAGCAGTTCTTC.

This clonotype showed up many times. This chain links TRBV5-6 with TRBJ2-7; D not resolved. The CDR3 is 13 amino acids. Per germline, CDR1 SGHDT and CDR2 YYEEEE. The V end lost 0 bases, the J end lost 4 bases, and 8 bases lay between the germline ends. The CDR3 reads CASSLARQYEQYF. Here the CDR3 DNA reads TGTGCCAGCAGCTTGGCACGGCAGTACGAGCAGTACTTC.

This clonotype has at least ten counts. The V call is TRBV2, the J call TRBJ2-4; the D is unclear. Germline V gives CDR1 SNHLY, CDR2 FYNNEI. The CDR3 runs to 15 residues. The V gene lost 7 bases and the J gene lost 2 bases, with 15 bases spanning the gap. CDR3 amino acids: CASTRQLGTKNIQYF. The CDR3, as DNA: TGTGCCAGCACCAGACAATTGGGGACCAAAAACATTCAGTACTTC. Looking up the rest from reference TRBV2 and TRBJ2-4 gives the full variable domain: EPEVTQTPSHQVTQMGQEVILRCVPISNHLYFYWYRQILGQKVEFLVSFYNNEISEKSEIFDDQFSVERPDGSNFTLKIRSTKLEDSAMYFCASTRQLGTKNIQYFGAGTRLSVL.

Ten or more counts support this clonotype. This sequence joins TRBV5-1 and TRBJ2-3; TRBD1 agrees at 11 bases. The CDR3 is 17 amino acids. Germline assignment: CDR1 SGHRS and CDR2 YFSETQ. The junction had 12 bases not matched to a gene; V was cut back by 4 bases and J by 5 bases. The CDR3 coding sequence is TGCGCCAGCAGCCCGACCCTGGGACAGGGGGTTGGAGATACGCAGTATTTT. Translation: CASSPTLGQGVGDTQYF.

This clonotype has a count of ten or more. The rearrangement uses TRBV7-2 and TRBJ2-1, with 8 positions matching TRBD2. Losses at the gene ends were 3 bases for V and 6 bases for J; bases not matched to a gene: 1. This CDR3 contains 13 residues. The V gene's germline CDR1 is SGHTA and CDR2 FQGNSA. The CDR3 spells CASSFLAGNEQFF. CDR3 nucleotide sequence: TGTGCCAGCAGCTTCCTAGCGGGCAATGAGCAGTTCTTC. The whole variable domain, filled in from reference TRBV7-2 and TRBJ2-1, reads GAGVSQSPSNKVTEKGKDVELRCDPISGHTALYWYRQSLGQGLEFLIYFQGNSAPDKSGLPSDRFSAERTGGSVSTLTIQRTQQEDSAVYLCASSFLAGNEQFFGPGTRLTVL.